One sample yielded the 5 T cell receptor beta chains listed below, sequenced in a study of blood T cell repertoires in COVID-19. The repertoire was sequenced with immunoSEQ multiplex PCR; TCRdb's copy has only in-frame clones and lacks some. Of approximately 280,000 clones in the sample, around nine tenths were seen once. The sample comprised peripheral blood. The source is an older woman with acute or convalescent COVID-19.

The chain couples TRBV19 to TRBJ1-1; D is undetermined. V was pared by 6 bases and J by 11 bases, with 13 bases between. Looked up from germline, CDR1 is LNHDA and CDR2 is SQIVND (reference sequence). The CDR3 covers 11 residues. CDR3 sequence: CASSYGRFAFF. CDR3 sequence (DNA): TGTGCCAGTAGCTACGGTCGGTTTGCTTTCTTT.

This chain uses TRBV12-3 or TRBV12-4 with TRBJ2-7; a possible D gene is TRBD1 (7 bases). The CDR3 is made up of 13 amino acids. V was pared by 6 bases and J by 3 bases, with 12 bases between. CDR3 sequence: CASSGGQLYEQYF. The CDR3 bases are TGTGCCAGCAGCGGGGGACAGCTCTACGAGCAGTACTTC.

The V and J genes are TRBV7-3 and TRBJ2-1; D uncertain. CDR1 and CDR2 from the germline V gene are SGHTA and FQGTGA. V lost 3 bases and J 3 bases, leaving 9 bases between the germline ends. The CDR3 spans 14 residues. The CDR3 region has the DNA TGTGCCAGCAGCTTTACGGGTTACTACAATGAGCAGTTCTTC. Protein product: CASSFTGYYNEQFF.

The gene calls are TRBV23-1 and TRBJ2-1, with TRBD2 as a possible D gene (5 bases). TRBV23-1 is treated as an ORF (open reading frame) with a function not yet certain. Trimming shortened V by 7 bases and J by 0 bases, and 19 bases separated the two germline ends. The CDR3 totals 17 residues. This CDR3 reads CASTLGGERSSYNEQFF. The CDR3 DNA is TGCGCCAGCACCCTAGGAGGAGAGCGGAGCTCCTACAATGAGCAGTTCTTC.

V is TRBV9 and J is TRBJ2-5; 9 positions agree with TRBD2. Germline CDR1 SGDLS, CDR2 YYNGEE. J gave up 3 bases and V 4 bases, and 1 base lay outside the gene matches. The CDR3 runs to 13 residues. CDR3 in amino acids: CASSRLAEETQYF. CDR3 coding DNA: TGTGCCAGCAGCAGACTAGCGGAAGAGACCCAGTACTTC.